Presented here are 11 T cell receptor beta chains from one specimen sequenced in a study of blood T cell repertoires in COVID-19. The assay was immunoSEQ multiplex PCR, and TCRdb's table has in-frame clones only and misses some. The sample lists about 220,000 clones, 65% to 90% seen once, with roughly 2.2% in the top ten. Source material: peripheral blood. The receptor set was obtained from a woman aged 70-85 years with COVID-19, enrolled during active disease.

The chain is built from TRBV30 and TRBJ1-2; D might be TRBD1 (5 bases). Trimming cost V 5 bases and J 7 bases, with 11 bases left between them. The CDR3 runs 11 residues. Looked up from germline, CDR1 is GTSNPN and CDR2 is SVGIG (reference sequence). Here the CDR3 reads CAWGQRGGYTF. CDR3 in DNA: TGTGCCTGGGGTCAAAGGGGTGGCTACACCTTC.

This clone was found a few times. The chain combines TRBV7-2 with TRBJ1-2; TRBD1 matches at 7 bases. The CDR3 length is 14 residues. The trim removed 2 bases at V and 4 bases at J, leaving 4 bases unmatched. Germline V gene data show CDR1 as SGHTA and CDR2 as FQGNSA. The CDR3 protein is CASSLRGGTYGYTF. CDR3 nucleotide sequence: TGTGCCAGCAGCTTAAGAGGGGGCACCTATGGCTACACCTTC.

This clone has a handful of counts. The gene calls are TRBV6-5 and TRBJ1-2; D perhaps matches TRBD1 (6 bases). The CDR3 loop spans 12 amino acids. V shed 6 bases and J shed 2 bases, with 7 bases lying between them. CDR1 MNHEY and CDR2 SVGAGI come from the germline V gene. CDR3 sequence: CASRQGNYGYTF. The CDR3 DNA follows: TGTGCCAGCAGACAGGGCAACTATGGCTACACCTTC.

The gene calls are TRBV5-1 and TRBJ1-2, with D perhaps matching TRBD1 (5 bases). The CDR3 totals 16 residues. Deletions cut 1 base from V and 0 bases from J, with 13 bases between. In germline, CDR1 is SGHRS, CDR2 YFSETQ. The CDR3 protein is CASSLRQIPTNYGYTF. CDR3 bases: TGCGCCAGCAGCTTGAGACAGATACCCACTAACTATGGCTACACCTTC.

V gene TRBV15 combines with J gene TRBJ2-7, with TRBD1 identical over 10 bases. The germline gives CDR1 LNHNV, CDR2 YYDKDF (reference sequence). The CDR3 spans 16 residues. V was clipped by 1 base and J by 3 bases; unmatched bases: 6. The CDR3 bases are TGTGCCACCAGCAGAGGGGGGGACAGGGGTTTCTACGAGCAGTACTTC. Protein product: CATSRGGDRGFYEQYF.

This chain uses TRBV4-3 with TRBJ1-5; possible D gene TRBD1, 5 bases. Germline assignment: CDR1 LGHNA and CDR2 YSLEER. The CDR3 is 16 amino acids. The germline V and J ends were trimmed by 0 bases and 3 bases, with 12 bases remaining between them. CDR3 protein: CASSQDSGEANQPQHF. The CDR3 DNA follows: TGCGCCAGCAGCCAAGATTCGGGGGAGGCCAATCAGCCCCAGCATTTT.

This chain joins TRBV6-1 and TRBJ1-1; unclear D gene. The CDR3 runs to 10 residues. Germline V CDR1 and CDR2: MNHNS, SASEGT. Trimming left V 5 bases short and J 11 bases short, with 9 bases between. CDR3 region: CASSSLGAFF. Written as DNA, the CDR3 is TGTGCCAGCAGTTCCTTGGGCGCTTTCTTT.

This clone has a handful of counts. The chain is built from TRBV2 and TRBJ2-7, with TRBD2 matching over 10 bases. Looked up from germline, CDR1 is SNHLY and CDR2 is FYNNEI. With 10 bases clipped from V and 6 bases from J, the junction kept 6 bases outside the gene matches. The CDR3 is 12 residues long. CDR3 in DNA: TGTGCCATCGGGACTAGCGAGGCCGAGCAGTACTTC. Protein: CAIGTSEAEQYF.

This clone turned up a few times. The chain recombines TRBV2 with TRBJ1-1, with D hard to call. There are 14 residues in the CDR3. The V end lost 7 bases, the J end lost 0 bases, and 12 bases lay between the germline ends. Germline values: CDR1 SNHLY, CDR2 FYNNEI. CDR3 DNA sequence: TGTGCCAGCATCTTTCGGTATATGAACACTGAAGCTTTCTTT. This sequence encodes CASIFRYMNTEAFF.

This sequence joins TRBV9 and TRBJ2-3; TRBD1 matches 9 bases. CDR1 and CDR2 from the germline V gene are SGDLS and YYNGEE. This CDR3 comprises 14 residues. Losses at the gene ends were 3 bases for V and 4 bases for J; bases not matched to a gene: 3. The CDR3 reads CASSAGDRADTQYF. In nucleotides, the CDR3 is TGTGCCAGCAGCGCGGGGGACAGGGCAGATACGCAGTATTTT. Supplemented by reference TRBV9 and TRBJ2-3, the full variable domain reads DSGVTQTPKHLITATGQRVTLRCSPRSGDLSVYWYQQSLDQGLQFLIQYYNGEERAKGNILERFSAQQFPDLHSELNLSSLELGDSALYFCASSAGDRADTQYFGPGTRLTVL.

The rearrangement uses TRBV4-1 and TRBJ1-1; 9 bases fit TRBD1. Germline CDR1 is MGHRA and CDR2 is YSYEKL. This CDR3 has 15 residues. V gave up 4 bases and J gave up 1 base; unmatched junction bases: 4. In DNA, the CDR3 is TGCGCCAGCAGCCCCCAACAGGGGGCGAACACTGAAGCTTTCTTT. This sequence encodes CASSPQQGANTEAFF.